Listed below are T cell receptor beta chains from one sample, sequenced in a study of blood T cell repertoires in COVID-19. The data were produced by immunoSEQ multiplex PCR, yet TCRdb's version contains in-frame clones alone and is incomplete. The data contain roughly 41,000 clones, around 90% of them singletons. The source material was peripheral blood. These receptor sequences come from a man in his 60s with active or convalescent COVID-19. CDR3s include the opening cysteine and the closing phenylalanine or tryptophan. A D gene is named only where the DNA matches it firmly. Some rows have no size entry. The others give once, few or many, or a class for an expanded clone.

j_gene: TRBJ2-7; abundance: .; d_gene: .; v_gene: TRBV11-2; CDR3aa: CASSLSQLYEQYF; CDR3nt: TGTGCCAGCAGCTTATCACAGCTCTACGAGCAGTACTTC
j_gene: TRBJ2-3; abundance: .; d_gene: .; v_gene: TRBV28; CDR3aa: CASSLRGSGTDTQYF; CDR3nt: TGTGCCAGCAGTCTCAGGGGAAGTGGCACAGATACGCAGTATTTT
j_gene: TRBJ2-7; abundance: .; d_gene: TRBD1; v_gene: TRBV5-4; CDR3aa: CASSGTGTGSSYEQYF; CDR3nt: TGTGCCAGCAGCGGTACCGGGACAGGGAGCTCCTACGAGCAGTACTTC
j_gene: TRBJ2-7; abundance: few; d_gene: TRBD2; v_gene: TRBV30; CDR3aa: CAWRAPWSSGRACVICEQYF; CDR3nt: TGTGCCTGGAGAGCGCCGTGGTCTAGCGGGAGGGCCTGCGTTATTTGCGAGCAGTACTTC
j_gene: TRBJ2-3; abundance: .; d_gene: TRBD2; v_gene: TRBV18; CDR3aa: CASSPGLAGDTQYF; CDR3nt: TGTGCCAGCTCACCGGGACTAGCGGGAGATACGCAGTATTTT
j_gene: TRBJ2-7; abundance: once; d_gene: TRBD2; v_gene: TRBV7-9; CDR3aa: CASSVPETSGRPSYEQYF; CDR3nt: TGTGCCAGCAGCGTACCCGAGACTAGCGGGAGGCCCTCCTACGAGCAGTACTTC
j_gene: TRBJ2-7; abundance: once; d_gene: TRBD1; v_gene: TRBV6-6; CDR3aa: CASSQGGQGVFSYEQYF; CDR3nt: TGTGCCAGCAGTCAGGGGGGACAGGGGGTCTTCTCCTACGAGCAGTACTTC
j_gene: TRBJ2-1; abundance: .; d_gene: TRBD2; v_gene: TRBV4-1; CDR3aa: CASSQGSGRGLDEQFF; CDR3nt: TGCGCCAGCAGCCAGGGGAGCGGGAGAGGATTAGATGAGCAGTTCTTC
j_gene: TRBJ2-2; abundance: .; d_gene: .; v_gene: TRBV5-1; CDR3aa: CASSLQVGAGELFF; CDR3nt: TGCGCCAGCAGCTTGCAAGTCGGGGCCGGGGAGCTGTTTTTT
j_gene: TRBJ2-1; abundance: .; d_gene: TRBD2; v_gene: TRBV6-5; CDR3aa: CASSRAGGSVEQFF; CDR3nt: TGTGCCAGCAGTCGAGCGGGAGGCAGCGTTGAGCAGTTCTTC
j_gene: TRBJ1-4; abundance: .; d_gene: TRBD1; v_gene: TRBV2; CDR3aa: CASSQQGAWEKLFF; CDR3nt: TGTGCCAGCAGCCAACAGGGGGCTTGGGAAAAACTGTTTTTT
j_gene: TRBJ2-2; abundance: few; d_gene: TRBD2; v_gene: TRBV5-1; CDR3aa: CASSHIPGLAGTGELFF; CDR3nt: TGCGCCAGCAGCCATATTCCGGGACTAGCGGGCACCGGGGAGCTGTTTTTT
j_gene: TRBJ2-7; abundance: .; d_gene: .; v_gene: TRBV27; CDR3aa: CASSLSSGSSEQYF; CDR3nt: TGTGCCAGCAGTTTATCTTCCGGGAGTAGCGAGCAGTACTTC
j_gene: TRBJ2-1; abundance: few; d_gene: TRBD2; v_gene: TRBV10-1; CDR3aa: CASSESKREYSEQFF; CDR3nt: TGCGCCAGCAGTGAGTCGAAGCGGGAGTACAGTGAGCAGTTCTTC
j_gene: TRBJ2-7; abundance: few; d_gene: TRBD1; v_gene: TRBV30; CDR3aa: CAWTNSGTGGRQYF; CDR3nt: TGTGCCTGGACGAACTCCGGGACAGGGGGAAGGCAGTACTTC
j_gene: TRBJ1-1; abundance: .; d_gene: TRBD1; v_gene: TRBV30; CDR3aa: CAWSTGNRGTTEAFF; CDR3nt: TGTGCCTGGAGTACCGGGAACAGGGGGACCACTGAAGCTTTCTTT
j_gene: TRBJ2-7; abundance: .; d_gene: TRBD2; v_gene: TRBV3-1/TRBV3-2; CDR3aa: CASSSRLAGREQYF; CDR3nt: TGTGCCAGCAGCTCCCGACTAGCGGGACGGGAGCAGTACTTC
j_gene: TRBJ2-7; abundance: once; d_gene: TRBD2; v_gene: TRBV20-1; CDR3aa: CSAGGLAGLYF; CDR3nt: TGCAGTGCTGGGGGACTAGCGGGACTATACTTC
j_gene: TRBJ1-1; abundance: .; d_gene: .; v_gene: TRBV6-5; CDR3aa: CATFMNTEAFF; CDR3nt: TGTGCCACCTTTATGAACACTGAAGCTTTCTTT
j_gene: TRBJ1-3; abundance: .; d_gene: .; v_gene: TRBV6-2/TRBV6-3; CDR3aa: CASSYGSSGNTIYF; CDR3nt: TGTGCCAGCAGTTACGGGAGCTCTGGAAACACCATATATTTT
j_gene: TRBJ2-2; abundance: .; d_gene: TRBD1; v_gene: TRBV24-1; CDR3aa: CATSDLPRDRALTGELFF; CDR3nt: TGTGCCACCAGTGATTTGCCCAGGGACAGGGCCCTCACCGGGGAGCTGTTTTTT
j_gene: TRBJ2-1; abundance: .; d_gene: TRBD2; v_gene: TRBV10-3; CDR3aa: CAIKAGDGNEQFF; CDR3nt: TGTGCCATCAAAGCGGGGGATGGCAATGAGCAGTTCTTC
j_gene: TRBJ2-1; abundance: .; d_gene: TRBD2; v_gene: TRBV11-3; CDR3aa: CASSSGTSGADEQFF; CDR3nt: TGTGCCAGCAGCTCCGGGACTAGCGGGGCGGATGAGCAGTTCTTC
j_gene: TRBJ2-7; abundance: .; d_gene: .; v_gene: TRBV25-1; CDR3aa: CASSPWTNQPYEQYF; CDR3nt: TGTGCCAGCAGTCCCTGGACAAACCAGCCCTACGAGCAGTACTTC
j_gene: TRBJ1-2; abundance: .; d_gene: .; v_gene: TRBV3-1/TRBV3-2; CDR3aa: CASSQGIGVAGGYTF; CDR3nt: TGTGCCAGCAGCCAAGGAATCGGGGTGGCGGGTGGCTACACCTTC
j_gene: TRBJ2-7; abundance: .; d_gene: .; v_gene: TRBV4-1; CDR3aa: CASSQGAVGPPHAGQYF; CDR3nt: TGCGCCAGCAGCCAAGGGGCCGTAGGACCCCCCCATGCGGGGCAGTACTTC
j_gene: TRBJ2-4; abundance: .; d_gene: .; v_gene: TRBV2; CDR3aa: CASAGENIQYF; CDR3nt: TGTGCGTCTGCGGGCGAAAACATTCAGTACTTC
j_gene: TRBJ2-7; abundance: .; d_gene: .; v_gene: TRBV9; CDR3aa: CASSVGSGSYEQYF; CDR3nt: TGTGCCAGCAGCGTAGGTAGCGGTTCCTACGAGCAGTACTTC
j_gene: TRBJ2-2; abundance: few; d_gene: .; v_gene: TRBV12-3/TRBV12-4; CDR3aa: CASSRRAAGELFF; CDR3nt: TGTGCCAGCAGCCGGAGGGCCGCCGGGGAGCTGTTTTTT
j_gene: TRBJ2-5; abundance: .; d_gene: .; v_gene: TRBV5-5; CDR3aa: CASSLGHLGGETQYF; CDR3nt: TGTGCCAGCAGCTTGGGACACCTAGGGGGAGAGACCCAGTACTTC
j_gene: TRBJ2-3; abundance: .; d_gene: TRBD2; v_gene: TRBV24-1; CDR3aa: CATSVSGNTDTQYF; CDR3nt: TGTGCCACCAGTGTAAGCGGGAACACAGATACGCAGTATTTT
j_gene: TRBJ1-1; abundance: .; d_gene: .; v_gene: TRBV6-1; CDR3aa: CASSENPDPGFFGAFF; CDR3nt: TGTGCCAGCAGTGAAAACCCAGACCCAGGGTTTTTCGGAGCTTTCTTT
j_gene: TRBJ2-2; abundance: .; d_gene: TRBD1; v_gene: TRBV5-4; CDR3aa: CASSRSPGQGNTGELFF; CDR3nt: TGTGCCAGCAGCAGATCGCCGGGACAGGGAAACACCGGGGAGCTGTTTTTT
j_gene: TRBJ2-6; abundance: .; d_gene: .; v_gene: TRBV6-6; CDR3aa: CASSSGSGANVLTF; CDR3nt: TGTGCCAGCAGCTCGGGTTCTGGGGCCAACGTCCTGACTTTC
j_gene: TRBJ2-7; abundance: .; d_gene: TRBD1; v_gene: TRBV3-1/TRBV3-2; CDR3aa: CASSQTGTVYDEQYF; CDR3nt: TGTGCCAGCAGCCAAACCGGGACAGTTTACGACGAGCAGTACTTC
j_gene: TRBJ2-3; abundance: .; d_gene: TRBD1; v_gene: TRBV7-8; CDR3aa: CASSSDRGQDTQYF; CDR3nt: TGTGCCAGCAGCTCCGACAGGGGGCAGGATACGCAGTATTTT
j_gene: TRBJ1-5; abundance: .; d_gene: .; v_gene: TRBV10-1; CDR3aa: CASLSSSLSNQPQHF; CDR3nt: TGCGCCAGCCTGTCGTCCTCACTTAGCAATCAGCCCCAGCATTTT
j_gene: TRBJ2-1; abundance: .; d_gene: TRBD2; v_gene: TRBV9; CDR3aa: CASSSSGGSYNEQFF; CDR3nt: TGTGCCAGCAGCAGTAGCGGGGGGTCCTACAATGAGCAGTTCTTC
j_gene: TRBJ2-7; abundance: .; d_gene: TRBD2; v_gene: TRBV28; CDR3aa: CASSLTSGGYEQYF; CDR3nt: TGTGCCAGCAGCCTAACTAGCGGGGGCTACGAGCAGTACTTC
j_gene: TRBJ2-3; abundance: .; d_gene: TRBD2; v_gene: TRBV4-1; CDR3aa: CASSQRTAGLAGTSTQYF; CDR3nt: TGCGCCAGCAGCCAACGAACCGCGGGACTAGCGGGGACCAGTACGCAGTATTTT
j_gene: TRBJ2-1; abundance: few; d_gene: .; v_gene: TRBV28; CDR3aa: CASGYRAEQFF; CDR3nt: TGTGCCAGCGGATACAGGGCCGAGCAGTTCTTC
j_gene: TRBJ2-7; abundance: .; d_gene: .; v_gene: TRBV10-2; CDR3aa: CASETGLRQYF; CDR3nt: TGCGCCAGCGAAACAGGTTTAAGGCAGTACTTC
j_gene: TRBJ2-7; abundance: .; d_gene: TRBD2; v_gene: TRBV5-1; CDR3aa: CASSLELAGVGSDEQYF; CDR3nt: TGCGCCAGCAGCTTGGAACTAGCGGGAGTGGGATCGGACGAGCAGTACTTC
j_gene: TRBJ2-1; abundance: .; d_gene: TRBD2; v_gene: TRBV7-8; CDR3aa: CASGSYRLADTYNEQFF; CDR3nt: TGTGCCAGCGGATCTTACCGACTAGCGGATACCTACAATGAGCAGTTCTTC
j_gene: TRBJ2-5; abundance: .; d_gene: TRBD2; v_gene: TRBV5-1; CDR3aa: CASSDGLAGVKETQYF; CDR3nt: TGCGCCAGCAGCGACGGACTAGCGGGAGTTAAAGAGACCCAGTACTTC
j_gene: TRBJ2-1; abundance: .; d_gene: .; v_gene: TRBV10-3; CDR3aa: CATGQGVGSGRAFNEQFF; CDR3nt: TGTGCCACTGGACAGGGGGTTGGTAGCGGGAGGGCGTTCAATGAGCAGTTCTTC
j_gene: TRBJ1-2; abundance: .; d_gene: .; v_gene: TRBV6-1; CDR3aa: CASSDLWGPYGYTF; CDR3nt: TGTGCCAGCAGTGATTTATGGGGGCCCTATGGCTACACCTTC
j_gene: TRBJ2-1; abundance: .; d_gene: .; v_gene: TRBV28; CDR3aa: CASSFGVAREQFF; CDR3nt: TGTGCCAGCAGTTTCGGGGTGGCGAGGGAGCAGTTCTTC
j_gene: TRBJ2-3; abundance: .; d_gene: TRBD2; v_gene: TRBV10-1; CDR3aa: CASSALAGETTDTQYF; CDR3nt: TGCGCCAGCAGTGCACTAGCGGGAGAAACCACAGATACGCAGTATTTT
j_gene: TRBJ1-2; abundance: .; d_gene: .; v_gene: TRBV10-3; CDR3aa: CAAGGSGDGGYTF; CDR3nt: TGTGCCGCGGGGGGTTCTGGGGACGGTGGCTACACCTTC
j_gene: TRBJ1-5; abundance: .; d_gene: TRBD1; v_gene: TRBV19; CDR3aa: CASRQDRGRNQPQHF; CDR3nt: TGTGCCAGTAGGCAGGACAGGGGGAGGAATCAGCCCCAGCATTTT
j_gene: TRBJ2-3; abundance: .; d_gene: TRBD2; v_gene: TRBV28; CDR3aa: CASSFSLAGPGAQYF; CDR3nt: TGTGCCAGCAGTTTCTCCCTAGCGGGCCCCGGAGCGCAGTATTTT
j_gene: TRBJ1-2; abundance: .; d_gene: .; v_gene: TRBV10-3; CDR3aa: CAILATRQGNYGYTF; CDR3nt: TGTGCCATCCTGGCCACGCGGCAGGGGAACTATGGCTACACCTTC
j_gene: TRBJ2-2; abundance: .; d_gene: .; v_gene: TRBV30; CDR3aa: CAWKGRENTGELFF; CDR3nt: TGTGCCTGGAAGGGCAGGGAAAATACCGGGGAGCTGTTTTTT
j_gene: TRBJ1-3; abundance: .; d_gene: TRBD1; v_gene: TRBV28; CDR3aa: CASSFSGGGGNTIYF; CDR3nt: TGTGCCAGCAGTTTTTCTGGAGGGGGCGGAAACACCATATATTTT
j_gene: TRBJ1-5; abundance: .; d_gene: .; v_gene: TRBV21-1; CDR3aa: CASSKGCGMGNQPQHF; CDR3nt: TGTGCCAGCAGCAAAGGATGCGGGATGGGCAATCAGCCCCAGCATTTT
j_gene: TRBJ2-7; abundance: .; d_gene: TRBD2; v_gene: TRBV6-6; CDR3aa: CASSLKSGSLPYEQYF; CDR3nt: TGTGCCAGCAGCCTCAAAAGCGGGAGTCTTCCCTACGAGCAGTACTTC
j_gene: TRBJ2-1; abundance: .; d_gene: TRBD2; v_gene: TRBV19; CDR3aa: CASSVTSGSVGSYNEQFF; CDR3nt: TGTGCCAGTAGTGTGACTAGCGGGAGTGTGGGATCCTACAATGAGCAGTTCTTC
j_gene: TRBJ1-2; abundance: .; d_gene: .; v_gene: TRBV11-3; CDR3aa: CASSFPRGGCYTF; CDR3nt: TGTGCCAGCAGCTTCCCGAGGGGGGGATGCTACACCTTC